Sequencing of this T cell receptor beta chain was carried out in a study of response to subunit inactivated influenza vaccine. TCRdb redid the calling of the RT-PCR reads with MiXCR, one entry per CDR3 protein. Counted here are approximately 500,000 distinct CDR3 sequences, roughly 25% occurring once; the ten biggest clones make up around 2.8%. Germline loops: CDR1 LGHNA, CDR2 YNFKEQ. V was clipped by 1 base and J by 1 base, with 14 bases between them. The CDR3 consists of 16 residues. This clonotype was observed a few times. The antigen is undetermined. Overall study findings and caveats: The authors offered the suggestion that each seasonal influenza vaccination recruits few new T cells.

These data are also associated with another study on T cells expressing NK-cell markers. In that study: TCR beta libraries carry UMIs added by 5'RACE template switching. Serological testing identified seven of the eight sequenced donors as HCMV-seropositive and one as seronegative. More than 5 donors had dominant NKG2C+ clonotypes that comprised roughly 1.0-8% of their CD8+ T cells.

The TCR comes from a man aged 50-59 years who received an inactivated influenza vaccine. Sequenced material: CD4+ T cells sorted from PBMCs, taken 12 days after vaccination. V and J are TRBV4-2 and TRBJ2-7; the D gene is possibly TRBD2 (5 bases). The CDR3 loop reads CASSQAGGRASYEQYF. CDR3 sequence (DNA): TGTGCCAGCAGCCAAGCCGGAGGACGGGCGTCCTACGAGCAGTACTTC.